The count of the clone carrying this TCR beta chain is one. The antigen is not known. The sample has other DNA sequences that encode this CDR3 too. The data belong to a study of T cell responses to AZD1222 COVID-19 vaccine. Overall study results and limits: The study found Spike-specific TCR breadth and depth rose after two AZD1222 doses. Spike regions recognized by vaccine-associated CD4 TCRs spanned the protein, led by 160-218 and 743-854. White British ancestry dominated among donors, who included more females, and clonal diversity was possibly underestimated.

Libraries were prepared by immunoSEQ multiplex PCR; TCRdb keeps only in-frame clonotypes and omits some of them. The sample contains around 150,000 clones, about 90% of which appear only once. The V and J ends lost 4 bases and 4 bases, in that order; junction bases with no gene match: 3. The CDR3 is made up of 14 amino acids. Germline-derived CDR1 and CDR2 are SGHRS and YFSETQ. The clonotype originates from an adult who received the AZD1222 COVID-19 vaccine. Source: peripheral blood, taken 28 days after the second AZD1222 dose. The J gene is TRBJ1-5, the V gene TRBV5-1; TRBD1 agrees at 9 bases. The CDR3 sequence: CASSPGTGNQPQHF. CDR3 coding DNA: TGCGCCAGCAGCCCCGGGACAGGGAATCAGCCCCAGCATTTT.